Listed below are T cell receptor beta chains from one sample, sequenced in a study of response to subunit inactivated influenza vaccine. TCRdb used MiXCR to reprocess the RT-PCR reads, holding one entry per CDR3 protein. The profile covers approximately 490,000 distinct CDR3 sequences, with more than 7% appearing a single time and about 12% taken by the ten largest. Here the sequenced sample was PBMCs from blood, taken roughly 24 months after vaccination. These receptors were collected from a man between 50 and 75 years old who received an inactivated influenza vaccine. Both conserved end residues are part of each CDR3. Each record gives: V gene, CDR3 protein.

>TRBV5-1
CASSRDTINYGYTF
>TRBV5-1
CASSLNLEGYTF
>TRBV12-3/TRBV12-4
CASSSSTVETQYF
>TRBV12-3/TRBV12-4
CAFSEEGWEAANEKLFF
>TRBV15
CATTLSGTNTEAFF
>TRBV5-5
CASSLAAGGNQPQHF
>TRBV15
CATSKAGPLSYEQYF
>TRBV6-1
CASIPYGAGRAFF
>TRBV4-1
CASSQGWGVENTEAFF
>TRBV20-1
CSASLRDRAETQYF
>TRBV7-2
CASSTSYNEQFF
>TRBV25-1
CASSEYEREGNTQYF
>TRBV24-1
CATRSSLGDTQYF
>TRBV7-6
CASSLYGRAGDEQFF
>TRBV4-3
CASSQDGNSYEQYF
>TRBV10-3
CAISALWGAGEKDEQFF
>TRBV12-3/TRBV12-4
CASSPAGGSEQFF
>TRBV4-3
CASSQEPGASNQPQHF
>TRBV20-1
CSALKPTSGGKSSYNEQFF
>TRBV5-1
CASSFGLVVQETQYF
>TRBV10-3
CAISEATSGSETQYF
>TRBV12-3/TRBV12-4
CASSSGQGMETQYF
>TRBV20-1
CSATGQGVYEQYF
>TRBV12-3/TRBV12-4
CASSLAAMEDTQYF
>TRBV5-6
CASSSGTGLLNSPLHF
>TRBV24-1
CATSGSGRSADTQYF
>TRBV7-6
CASSKTSGGSEQYF
>TRBV5-1
CASSFGEIQETQYF
>TRBV5-1
CASSLRTGGQETQYF
>TRBV12-3/TRBV12-4
CASTPSSFRTDTQYF
>TRBV12-3/TRBV12-4
CASSLAGSGYEQYF
>TRBV5-1
CASSLGPSPDTQYF
>TRBV28
CASSLLLGGSNQPQHF